This TCR beta chain is drawn from a study of molecular identifiers for immune sequencing clone quantification. Study-wide background: Four of five RNA aliquots from approximately 22,000 or 94,000 naive CD8 T cells were sequenced.

Germline V gene lookup returns CDR1 LGHNA and CDR2 YSLEER. The V end was cut by 0 bases, the J end by 0 bases, with 9 bases between. The CDR3 is 16 residues long. This clonotype was detected a few times. No antigen is known for it. Isolation of naive CD8 T cells was achieved by sorting on a CD8+CD4-CCR7+CD45RA+ phenotype. TCRdb itself ran the PCR reads through MiXCR, one entry per CDR3 protein. The sample has around 470,000 distinct CDR3 sequences, 20% to 25% seen once. Study-level points and caveats: Molecules of identical TCR sharing a barcode could underestimate highly expanded clone sizes. Clones above 20 RNA copies contained over 98% of effector molecules but under 1% of naive ones.

The clonotype was recovered from a human donor in good health. Some libraries in this study had Jurkat cell RNA spiked in. The chain is built from TRBV4-3 and TRBJ1-3; D gene uncertain. Sample: naive CD8+ T cells from blood, with Jurkat cell RNA spiked in. The sample's subset: FACS-sorted CD8+CD4-CCR7+CD45RA+ naive T cells. Written as DNA, the CDR3 is TGCGCCAGCAGCCAAGATAGTGGATACTCTGGAAACACCATATATTTT. Translating it yields CASSQDSGYSGNTIYF.